This T cell receptor (beta chain) was documented in a study of cytomegalovirus exposure and HLA in healthy donors (TCRdb year 2017). Regarding the study in general: According to an earlier analysis of a few hundred of the donors, 150 million to 200 million T cells yielded 90 million to 130 million unique TCR beta sequences and 276 Gb of sequence data. An early release that covered some 630 HLA-typed donors contained approximately 320 gigabases of sequencing data and about 93 million unique TCR sequences. Among the approximately 400 genotyped donors, roughly 80% belonged to the genetic ancestry cluster associated with self-reported Caucasian donors. The study was designed to test whether signatures of past pathogen exposure could be identified by cataloging public T cell receptors. The study profiled the T cell repertoires of more than 500 subjects by immunosequencing and related them to cytomegalovirus serostatus. In addition to the first cohort of 650 to 750 subjects, a separate validation cohort of over 90 different subjects was used. High-throughput TCR immunosequencing, statistical association of individual TCRs with disease status, and machine learning were combined to predict cytomegalovirus infection status. To study patterns of TCR occurrence, a later analysis re-analyzed previously published TCR beta repertoires from 600 to 750 donors and added high-resolution HLA genotyping. In the later analysis, no new phenotypic data were used to find candidate immune exposures; instead, reliance was placed on TCR beta sequences and their occurrence across donors. In an earlier analysis of several hundred of the donors, high-throughput TCR beta sequencing was used to judge whether each TCR beta V gene segment behaved as functional or pseudogenic. Donor age, sex, ethnicity and CMV serostatus were compiled together with the repertoire data. A later genetic analysis took genome-wide SNP genotypes for about 60% of the roughly 670 donors and used that subset as a discovery cohort. All discovery cohort repertoires had been generated using a single sequencing platform. HLA typing included class I and class II loci at four-digit resolution. Typing coverage differed by locus: A, B, C, DRB1 and DQB1 were typed in roughly 620-630 donors, DQA1 in 500 to 550, DPA1 in around 600, and DPB1 in just under 490. Five DR-DQ haplotypes were handled as single units for association and clustering because linkage in the cohort was strong. Among 300 to 500 genotyped donors of the cohort, an average of around 250,000 unique TCR beta nucleotide sequences was sequenced per donor, of which 15% to 20% were non-productive.

Receptor libraries were prepared by the immunoSEQ multiplex PCR assay. The multiplex PCR relied on a mix of 60 forward primers for TCR Vbeta segments and 13 reverse primers for TCR Jbeta segments. The CDR3 region of rearranged TCR beta genes was amplified from genomic DNA with a multiplex PCR assay. The Illumina HiSeq System was used to sequence the amplified TCR beta libraries as 87-base-pair reads. As for how the authors treated the data: Across the 666 repertoires, a later analysis counted roughly 77 million unique TCR beta chains, around 11 million of which were shared by at least two donors. To remove PCR and sequencing errors, raw reads were error-corrected and collapsed into unique sequences using a nearest-neighbor algorithm that merged closely related sequences. V, D and J gene segments were assigned by aligning CDR3 sequences to IMGT reference sequences. For a sequence to be retained, a match of at least six nucleotides to both a V gene segment and a J gene segment was required. A rearrangement counted as productive if the CDR3 had no stop codons and remained in frame with V and J, and every other rearrangement counted as non-productive. Following IMGT convention, CDR3 was defined as the stretch from the second conserved V-encoded cysteine up to the conserved J-encoded phenylalanine. The earlier analysis of about 500 of the donors excluded sequences that lacked an unambiguous match to a single V gene segment. In an earlier analysis of a few hundred of the donors, V segments were called functional above 56.7% productive rearrangements and were called segregating when the between-donor standard deviation exceeded 5%. To diagnose cytomegalovirus status from the catalog of TCR beta chain sequences, a statistical classification framework was built. In a later analysis, TCR nucleotide sequences were compared against IMGT/GENE-DB human TR gene sequences so that V and J genes could be assigned. In a later analysis, CDR3 sequences and most-parsimonious VDJ recombination scenarios were assigned using the TCRdist pipeline. In a later analysis, every TCR beta chain was defined by the combination of its CDR3 amino acid sequence and its V-gene family, and reads without a unique V-gene family were dropped. To address suspected cross-contamination and a sequencing artifact, a later analysis removed 592 highly shared, low-generation-probability nucleotide sequences. For each public chain, a later analysis derived a clonal expansion index from normalized ranks of inferred template counts within each repertoire. A later analysis computed generation probabilities with a VDJ recombination model fitted to out-of-frame rearrangements, and checked the results against IGoR. In a later analysis, TCR-TCR, TCR-HLA and TCR-CMV co-occurrence was scored with hypergeometric tests, and a repertoire-size bias correction was applied to TCR pairs. In a later analysis, false discovery rates were estimated by permuting HLA or CMV assignments 20 times. In a later analysis, co-occurring TCRs were grouped with DBSCAN, and TCRdist sequence similarity was added when clustering was performed within HLA-allele-positive subsets. Repertoires with fewer than 30,000 or more than 120,000 public chains, plus five repertoires with anomalous nucleotide sharing, were excluded from co-occurrence clustering. TCRdb carries this immuneACCESS record with in-frame sequences only. Its versions omit some clonotypes, under half of them owing to an unresolved V gene in the studies checked, with the rest unexplained. V, J and clone size reflect that table, while D and trimming were determined from the DNA. The sample includes 110,000 or so clones, with about 64% observed a single time. The ten largest account for roughly 8% of the sample.

General findings and caveats noted by the study authors: In a later genetic analysis, fewer N-insertions in productive TCRs were reported among donors in an Asian-associated ancestry cluster than the roughly 700-donor mean. In a later analysis, TCR association rates were found to vary across HLA loci, with the most associated TCRs seen for DRB1 alleles and the fewest for HLA-C alleles. The study gave a list of 150 to 200 TCR beta chains associated with cytomegalovirus. Several of the top co-occurrence clusters appeared to be linked to parvovirus B19, influenza, CMV and Epstein-Barr virus, according to a later analysis. A few of the identified cytomegalovirus-associated TCR beta chains were confirmed in vitro to be specific for cytomegalovirus antigens. According to a later analysis, most CMV-associated TCR beta chains appeared to be HLA-restricted, and the HLA associations seemed to be driven largely by CMV exposure. In a later genetic analysis, a missense DCLRE1C variant was associated with V-gene and J-gene trimming of TCR beta chains, and the association was replicated in an independent cohort. In an earlier analysis of some 500 of the donors, most TCR beta V segments were observed in productive rearrangements about 87% or about 30% of the time, broadly matching IMGT annotations. This cohort had only TCR beta chains sequenced, and the lack of alpha or paired-chain data limited which features could be detected. According to the authors, the approach could potentially be generalized to other disease states and immunological phenotypes. Compared with equally common non-associated chains, HLA-associated TCR beta chains in a later analysis were more clonally expanded and had lower generation probabilities. The presence/absence analyses assumed that sequencing depth was roughly uniform across donors, and that assumption may not be true. Most TCR sequences were seen in very few donors, while some public TCRs were found in many individuals. At a false discovery rate of 0.05, a later analysis linked some 17,000 TCR beta sequences to specific HLA alleles. When HLA alleles, especially DR and DQ, strongly co-occurred, TCR associations were difficult to assign to individual alleles. Because some donors lacked HLA typing at each locus, the association tests relied only on the typed subset. A further reported finding was that TCR beta sequences accurately predicted the HLA-A and HLA-B alleles for most subjects in the first cohort. Over 15 rarely observed V segments, including chromosome 9 orphons, were excluded from the earlier analysis of some 590 of the donors because counts were too low. In both the original and validation cohorts, the classifier was reported to diagnose cytomegalovirus status with high specificity and sensitivity. A group of highly shared sequence variants was considered likely to be a technical artifact of the sequencing pipeline. The only immune exposure information available for the cohort was CMV serostatus. Linkage disequilibrium might explain the correlated functional status among segregating V segments, but an unknown experimental factor could not be ruled out.

Of note for this clone: There is no known antigen for this receptor. The input lacks base qualities; no much larger clone sits a single base away. Other DNA sequences of this sample code for an identical CDR3.

The cohort comprised some 700 healthy bone marrow donors. At the time of sampling, all cohort members were nominally healthy, though unrecorded immune exposures were likely present. The donor tested CMV seropositive and was one of the 289 seropositive cohort members. Every donor gave a peripheral blood sample, and the peripheral blood mononuclear cells from that sample were used for TCR beta sequencing. Genomic DNA extraction from the blood cell samples was performed with the Qiagen DNeasy Blood Extraction Kit. The origin of this receptor is a man younger than 35 in good health and CMV-seropositive. The sample consisted of PBMCs.

The DNA sequence is as follows: TGTGCCAGCTCACCAGGACAGGGGAATCAGCCCCAGCATTTT. This codes for CASSPGQGNQPQHF. The sequence is built from TRBV18 and TRBJ1-5, and 9 bases in between align with TRBD1. CDR3 length: 14 amino acids, cysteine to phenylalanine. The DNA shown is the 42-base CDR3, in frame from base 1. V trim: 2 bases; J trim: 4 bases; unmatched bases: 0. Via the germline V gene, CDR1 is KGHSH and CDR2 LQKENI.